Listed here are 17 T cell receptor beta chains from one sample, sequenced in a study of blood T cell repertoires in COVID-19. TCRdb's copy holds only in-frame clones and misses some; the assay was immunoSEQ multiplex PCR. This sample has some 210,000 clones, with around 82% found just once. Sequencing was done on a sample of peripheral blood. These receptors all come from a man between 50 and 59 years old with active or convalescent COVID-19.

V gene TRBV3-1 (or the pseudogene TRBV3-2) combines with J gene TRBJ1-5; perhaps TRBD1 as D (5 bases). This CDR3 contains 15 residues. Per the germline V gene, CDR1 is LGHDT and CDR2 is YNNKEL (reference sequence). Between the trimmed V and J ends, which lost 4 bases and 3 bases, there was a span of 13 bases. The CDR3 region has the DNA TGTGCCAGCAGCCTTCGGGGGGTCTCCAATCAGCCCCAGCATTTT. Its protein product is CASSLRGVSNQPQHF.

The rearrangement uses TRBV6-5 and TRBJ1-2; D is ambiguous. This CDR3 has 12 amino acids. V was pared by 2 bases and J by 8 bases, with 9 bases between. Germline V gives CDR1 MNHEY, CDR2 SVGAGI. CDR3 residues: CASSYPEGGYTF. CDR3 DNA sequence: TGTGCCAGCAGTTACCCCGAGGGCGGCTACACCTTC.

V and J are TRBV4-1 and TRBJ2-7; 12 positions match TRBD1. J lost 6 bases, V lost 11 bases, and 11 bases had no gene match. Germline CDR1 MGHRA, CDR2 YSYEKL. The CDR3 consists of 14 residues. CDR3 sequence (DNA): TGCGCCGAGAATCAGGGACAGGGGGCTCGCGAGCAGTACTTC. This encodes CAENQGQGAREQYF.

This chain connects TRBV5-6 to TRBJ1-5; D possibly corresponds to TRBD1 (5 bases). The CDR3 spans 16 residues. V shed 0 bases and J shed 1 base, with 11 bases lying between them. Per the germline V gene, CDR1 is SGHDT and CDR2 is YYEEEE. The CDR3 protein is CASSLGSGLSNQPQHF. CDR3 in DNA: TGTGCCAGCAGCTTGGGATCGGGACTAAGCAATCAGCCCCAGCATTTT.

The rearrangement uses TRBV19 and TRBJ1-5; D might be TRBD1 (6 bases). Germline CDR1 is LNHDA and CDR2 is SQIVND (reference sequence). Trimming pared 7 bases from V and 4 bases from J, leaving 20 bases between. This CDR3 is built from 16 residues. Here the CDR3 reads CASTHQWGQGNQPQHF. Here the CDR3 DNA reads TGTGCCAGTACTCATCAGTGGGGCCAGGGGAATCAGCCCCAGCATTTT.

CDR3 in amino acids: CASSIDRGNYGYTF. The CDR3 DNA is TGTGCCAGTAGTATAGACAGGGGAAACTATGGCTACACCTTC. The chain joins TRBV19 to TRBJ1-2; the D gene is possibly TRBD1 (6 bases). In germline, CDR1 is LNHDA, CDR2 SQIVND (reference sequence). The CDR3 is 14 residues long. With 0 bases removed from V and 2 bases from J, the gap between germline ends came to 7 bases.

The chain couples TRBV5-4 to TRBJ2-7, with TRBD1 identical over 10 bases. The V gene's germline CDR1 is SGHNT and CDR2 YYREEE (reference sequence). CDR3 length equals 15 residues. V lost 5 bases and J lost 1; bases outside the gene matches: 6. The CDR3 DNA reads as TGTGCCAGCAGTCCCGGGACAGGGGAATCCTACGAGCAGTACTTC. Translated, it gives CASSPGTGESYEQYF.

V is TRBV6-1 and J is TRBJ2-3; perhaps TRBD2 as D (6 bases). The CDR3 totals 15 residues. Germline V gene sequence: CDR1 MNHNS, CDR2 SASEGT. Trimming cost V 2 bases and J 8 bases, with 17 bases left between them. The chain's CDR3 is CASSEIAAHHGTQYF. The CDR3 coding sequence is TGTGCCAGCAGTGAAATAGCGGCCCACCATGGTACGCAGTATTTT.

This clone has a single count. This sequence joins TRBV9 and TRBJ1-2; TRBD1 is a possible D gene (6 bases). The germline V gene encodes CDR1 SGDLS and CDR2 YYNGEE. The CDR3 has 13 residues. The V and J ends lost 4 bases and 4 bases respectively, with 11 bases between them. CDR3 residues: CASSRGALYGYTF. The CDR3 DNA reads as TGTGCCAGCAGCCGGGGGGCCCTCTATGGCTACACCTTC.

V and J are TRBV27 and TRBJ1-1, with TRBD1 identical over 7 bases. Germline CDR1 is MNHEY and CDR2 is SMNVEV (reference sequence). This CDR3 region has 13 residues. V lost 6 bases to trimming and J lost 4 bases; unmatched junction nucleotides: 5. The CDR3 protein is CASRETGRTEAFF. The CDR3 DNA is TGTGCCAGCAGGGAGACAGGGCGCACTGAAGCTTTCTTT.

This clone came up many times. The V gene is TRBV7-8, the J gene TRBJ2-7; 8 bases match TRBD2. This CDR3 region has 14 residues. The J segment lost 5 bases and the V segment lost 4 bases, leaving 7 bases of the junction unmatched. Germline CDR1 is SGHVS and CDR2 is FQNEAQ. CDR3 protein: CASSSGTSRHEQYF. The DNA for the CDR3 is TGTGCCAGCAGCTCCGGGACTAGTCGCCACGAGCAGTACTTC.

This sequence joins TRBV28 and TRBJ1-5; D not resolved. The CDR3 contains 14 residues. From germline, CDR1 is MDHEN and CDR2 SYDVKM. The V gene lost 5 bases and the J gene lost 5 bases, with 13 bases spanning the gap. CDR3 coding DNA: TGTGCCAGCAGTCCCGGGTCAGATTATCAGCCCCAGCATTTT. This gives the protein CASSPGSDYQPQHF.

This clone has only a few counts. The chain has TRBV7-8 and TRBJ2-7; a possible D gene is TRBD1 (6 bases). Germline-derived CDR1 and CDR2 are SGHVS and FQNEAQ. This CDR3 region has 14 residues. Deletions cut 1 base from V and 3 bases from J, with 10 bases between. The CDR3 bases are TGTGCCAGCAGCTTAGGGACAGAGTTCTACGAGCAGTACTTC. Protein sequence: CASSLGTEFYEQYF.

V usage is TRBV10-3 and J usage is TRBJ2-2; 7 bases are a match to TRBD2. Per germline, CDR1 ENHRY and CDR2 SYGVKD. The CDR3 consists of 15 residues. The V segment lost 4 bases and the J segment 7 bases; nucleotides outside the gene matches: 9. This CDR3 reads CAISGWAGDHGELFF. The CDR3 coding sequence is TGTGCCATCAGTGGTTGGGCGGGGGACCACGGGGAGCTGTTTTTT.

The chain has TRBV4-1 and TRBJ2-7, with 10 bases aligning to TRBD2. The length of the CDR3 is 15 residues. V gave up 5 bases and J gave up 2 bases; unmatched junction bases: 6. The germline CDR1 and CDR2 sequences are MGHRA and YSYEKL. The CDR3 DNA is TGCGCCAGCAGCAACGGACTAGCGGCCCCCTACGAGCAGTACTTC. It is translated as CASSNGLAAPYEQYF.

The CDR3 region is CASSPGTGGGSSTKNIQYF. In DNA, the CDR3 is TGTGCCAGCAGCCCGGGGACAGGAGGGGGGTCCTCAACCAAAAACATTCAGTACTTC. The rearrangement uses TRBV5-4 and TRBJ2-4; 8 bases fit TRBD1. This CDR3 contains 19 residues. V dropped 4 bases and J dropped 2; count of bases not matched to a gene: 17. From germline, CDR1 is SGHNT and CDR2 YYREEE (reference sequence).

The table lists this clone with a few counts. The V call is TRBV7-2, the J call TRBJ2-5; the match to TRBD1 covers 8 bases. Germline V lookup: CDR1 SGHTA, CDR2 FQGNSA. The CDR3 spans 15 residues. J lost 5 bases, V lost 4 bases, and 9 bases had no gene match. The CDR3 spells CASSSLTGAEETQYF. DNA for the CDR3: TGTGCCAGCAGCTCCCTGACAGGGGCTGAGGAGACCCAGTACTTC.